This TCR beta chain is drawn from a study of cytomegalovirus exposure and HLA in healthy donors. General study findings and limits: Accounts indicate the classifier identified cytomegalovirus status with strong specificity and sensitivity. Sequencing probably produced one cluster of sequence variants that were highly shared. Exclusion applied to some V segments, including TRBV6-2 and TRBV6-3, as they were indistinguishable.

As to this clone: Its specificity is not known.

The PCR employed 60 Vbeta primers together with 13 Jbeta primers. The data were produced by immunoSEQ multiplex PCR, yet TCRdb's version contains in-frame clones alone and is incomplete. The sample holds over 100,000 clones, 69% seen once. J lost 0 bases, V lost 6 bases, and 4 bases had no gene match. The CDR3 runs to 14 residues. Germline CDR1 and CDR2: SGHVS and FQNEAQ. The chain joins TRBV7-8 to TRBJ1-1; TRBD1 matches at 7 bases. This sequence originates from a woman in her 70s in good health and CMV-seropositive. Source material: PBMCs. The CDR3 region has the DNA TGTGCCAGCAGTATACAGGGGATGAACACTGAAGCTTTCTTT. This encodes CASSIQGMNTEAFF.